The 2 T cell receptor beta chains presented below share a single source sample, sequenced in a study of blood T cell repertoires in COVID-19. Produced via immunoSEQ multiplex PCR; TCRdb's table is partial and in-frame only. Here the sample spans 110,000 or so clones, 85% to 90% being singletons. Sequenced sample: peripheral blood. Receptors were obtained from a woman aged 45-65 years with acute or convalescent COVID-19.

The chain employs TRBV7-2 and TRBJ2-1, with 13 positions matching TRBD2. With V trimmed by 1 base and J by 6 bases, 3 bases remained unmatched. Per germline, CDR1 SGHTA and CDR2 FQGNSA. CDR3 size: 16 residues. The CDR3, as DNA: TGTGCCAGCAGCTTAGTAGGGACTAGCGGGACCAATGAGCAGTTCTTC. This codes for CASSLVGTSGTNEQFF.

The CDR3 spells CASRGIGMGNTEAFF. The DNA for the CDR3 is TGTGCCAGTAGGGGTATCGGGATGGGGAACACTGAAGCTTTCTTT. V usage is TRBV19 and J usage is TRBJ1-1; unclear D gene. V lost 6 bases, J lost 1 base, and 15 bases lay in between. The CDR3 loop spans 15 amino acids. Germline V gene lookup returns CDR1 LNHDA and CDR2 SQIVND (reference sequence).